These 7 T cell receptor beta chains were all obtained from the same sample, sequenced in a study of blood T cell repertoires in COVID-19. Method: immunoSEQ multiplex PCR; TCRdb's copy keeps in-frame clones and lacks some. The data contain about 23,000 clones, roughly 94% of them singletons. What was sequenced was peripheral blood. Every receptor here comes from a woman aged 50 to 65 with active COVID-19.

The chain combines TRBV11-2 with TRBJ1-1, with D tentatively TRBD1 (5 bases). V was clipped by 6 bases and J by 0 bases, with 17 bases between them. The germline V gene encodes CDR1 SGHAT and CDR2 FQNNGV. The CDR3 length is 16 residues. Here the CDR3 reads CASRAGGARLNTEAFF. The CDR3 DNA is TGTGCCAGCAGGGCCGGAGGGGCCCGCTTGAACACTGAAGCTTTCTTT.

The chain employs TRBV27 and TRBJ2-7; a possible D gene is TRBD2 (6 bases). Germline CDR1 is MNHEY and CDR2 is SMNVEV (reference sequence). With 2 bases removed from V and 5 bases from J, the gap between germline ends came to 19 bases. The length of the CDR3 is 16 residues. The CDR3 region is CASSLALGGGSNEQYF. The DNA of the CDR3 is TGTGCCAGCAGTTTAGCGCTCGGTGGGGGGTCGAACGAGCAGTACTTC.

This chain uses TRBV29-1 with TRBJ2-5; D is possibly TRBD1 (6 bases). Germline assignment: CDR1 SQVTM and CDR2 ANQGSEA. V gave up 5 bases and J gave up 1 base, with 11 bases separating them. This CDR3 region has 13 residues. Here the CDR3 reads CSVYDRPQETQYF. CDR3 in DNA: TGCAGCGTTTATGACAGGCCCCAAGAGACCCAGTACTTC.

This clone has only one observation. The chain joins TRBV28 to TRBJ2-1; TRBD2 agrees at 15 bases. The CDR3 consists of 16 residues. V trimming: 2 bases; J trimming: 15 bases; junction bases outside the gene matches: 11. CDR1 and CDR2 (germline): MDHEN, SYDVKM. The CDR3 sequence is CASSLKGGTSGRFWFF. The CDR3 nucleotides read TGTGCCAGCAGTTTAAAGGGGGGGACTAGCGGGAGGTTCTGGTTCTTC.

The chain is built from TRBV27 and TRBJ2-2; TRBD2 agrees at 8 bases. Germline values: CDR1 MNHEY, CDR2 SMNVEV (reference sequence). Losses at the gene ends were 4 bases for V and 4 bases for J; bases not matched to a gene: 11. The CDR3 covers 17 residues. CDR3 DNA sequence: TGTGCCAGCAGTTACTCGGGGGGGGGCACGAGCACCGGGGAGCTGTTTTTT. Translated: CASSYSGGGTSTGELFF.

The genes are TRBV20-1 and TRBJ2-1; 10 nucleotides line up with TRBD2. Germline trimming cut 3 bases from V and 0 bases from J; bases unmatched to any gene: 8. The germline V gene encodes CDR1 DFQATT and CDR2 SNEGSKA (reference sequence). CDR3 size: 17 residues. DNA for the CDR3: TGCAGTGCTAGTCTACTAGCGGGATCCTTCTCCTACAATGAGCAGTTCTTC. Translating it yields CSASLLAGSFSYNEQFF.

In this sample, this clone turned up once. This chain joins TRBV11-1 and TRBJ1-5; D ambiguous. Germline V gene lookup returns CDR1 SGHAT and CDR2 FQDESV (reference sequence). The CDR3 has 12 amino acids. V gave up 8 bases and J gave up 7 bases, with 12 bases separating them. CDR3 region: CASLPEGQPQHF. DNA of the CDR3: TGTGCCAGCCTCCCCGAGGGCCAGCCCCAGCATTTT.